A single sample is the source of the 21 T cell receptor beta chains below, sequenced in a study of blood T cell repertoires in COVID-19. The table came from immunoSEQ multiplex PCR; TCRdb's copy has only in-frame clones and leaves some out. The table lists 250,000 to 350,000 clones, 75% to 90% of them singletons. The sample consisted of PBMCs or T cells enriched from blood (not recorded which). These receptors all stem from a young woman who had recovered from COVID-19.

The chain combines TRBV11-2 with TRBJ1-2; 7 bases fit TRBD1. In germline, CDR1 is SGHAT, CDR2 FQNNGV. V lost 0 bases to trimming and J lost 8 bases; unmatched junction nucleotides: 12. This CDR3 is 16 amino acids long. CDR3 protein: CASSLDLRGPALGYTF. The CDR3 DNA reads TGTGCCAGCAGCTTAGATCTGAGGGGGCCGGCCTTGGGCTACACCTTC.

The chain combines TRBV5-1 with TRBJ1-6; tentatively, D is TRBD1 (5 bases). The ends were cut back, 7 bases at V and 5 bases at J, with 16 bases in the middle. Per the germline V gene, CDR1 is SGHRS and CDR2 is YFSETQ. The CDR3 runs 15 residues. In nucleotides, the CDR3 is TGCGCCAGCTCCCAGGTAACAGGAAATAATTCACCCCTCCACTTT. It is translated as CASSQVTGNNSPLHF.

The chain couples TRBV30 to TRBJ1-5; 9 positions agree with TRBD1. Germline loops: CDR1 GTSNPN, CDR2 SVGIG (reference sequence). The CDR3 has 16 amino acids. V shed 2 bases, J shed 6 bases, and the junction held 11 bases outside the gene matches. The CDR3 sequence: CAWSTPHTGGGQPQHF. CDR3 nucleotide sequence: TGTGCCTGGAGTACCCCCCACACAGGGGGCGGTCAGCCCCAGCATTTT.

The chain links TRBV5-4 to TRBJ2-5; TRBD1 is a possible D gene (6 bases). Germline-derived CDR1 and CDR2 are SGHNT and YYREEE (reference sequence). Trimming took off 0 bases at V and 5 bases at J, with 14 bases between the two ends. The CDR3 spans 15 residues. CDR3 amino acids: CASSLGRGPGETQYF. DNA for the CDR3: TGTGCCAGCAGCTTGGGCAGGGGCCCTGGGGAGACCCAGTACTTC. Using reference TRBV5-4 and TRBJ2-5 for the parts outside the CDR3, the full variable domain is ETGVTQSPTHLIKTRGQQVTLRCSSQSGHNTVSWYQQALGQGPQFIFQYYREEENGRGNFPPRFSGLQFPNYSSELNVNALELDDSALYLCASSLGRGPGETQYFGPGTRLLVL.

This clone was seen only a few times. The rearrangement joins TRBV5-1 to TRBJ1-6; no reliable D call. The germline CDR1 and CDR2 sequences are SGHRS and YFSETQ. V was shortened by 0 bases and J by 0 bases, with 4 bases between the two germline ends. The CDR3 loop spans 15 amino acids. CDR3 sequence (DNA): TGCGCCAGCAGCTTGGAGAGCTCCTATAATTCACCCCTCCACTTT. Translation: CASSLESSYNSPLHF.

This chain links TRBV5-4 with TRBJ1-5; possibly TRBD1 for D (5 bases). The CDR3 totals 16 residues. The V end was cut by 0 bases, the J end by 7 bases, with 17 bases between. Germline V gives CDR1 SGHNT, CDR2 YYREEE (reference sequence). CDR3 loop: CASSLDGRAAGQPQHF. The CDR3 DNA sequence: TGTGCCAGCAGCTTGGACGGCAGGGCGGCGGGGCAGCCCCAGCATTTT.

The chain uses TRBV21-1 and TRBJ1-4; the table names TRBD1, a call not compared with the DNA. TRBV21-1 counts as a pseudogene. The CDR3 runs to 15 residues. The CDR3 region is CASRFTGQHNEKLFF. As DNA, the CDR3 is TGTGCCAGCAGGTTTACAGGGCAGCATAATGAAAAACTGTTTTTT.

This clone was seen a single time. The rearrangement uses TRBV30 and TRBJ1-2; perhaps TRBD1 as D (6 bases). V was pared by 0 bases and J by 4 bases, with 9 bases between. The CDR3 is made up of 13 amino acids. Germline V gene sequence: CDR1 GTSNPN, CDR2 SVGIG (reference sequence). In nucleotides, the CDR3 is TGTGCCTGGAGTGTAAAGGGGGTCTATGGCTACACCTTC. Protein sequence: CAWSVKGVYGYTF.

This clone has only one observation. The rearrangement uses TRBV27 and TRBJ1-5, with TRBD1 identical over 7 bases. The CDR3 is 14 residues long. With 4 bases clipped from V and 8 bases from J, the junction kept 8 bases outside the gene matches. The germline CDR1 and CDR2 sequences are MNHEY and SMNVEV (reference sequence). The CDR3 bases are TGTGCCAGCAGTTCGACAGGGTTTCACGAGCCCCAGCATTTT. Its translation: CASSSTGFHEPQHF.

The J gene is TRBJ1-6, the V gene TRBV6-5; 10 positions agree with TRBD1. Trimming removed 8 bases from V and 1 base from J; junction bases left unmatched: 2. Germline V gene data show CDR1 as MNHEY and CDR2 as SVGAGI. This CDR3 contains 15 residues. The CDR3 sequence is CASWGQGSYNSPLHF. The DNA of the CDR3 is TGTGCCAGCTGGGGACAGGGGTCCTATAATTCACCCCTCCACTTT.

This clone has just a few counts. The chain joins TRBV5-4 to TRBJ2-2, with 10 bases aligning to TRBD1. CDR1 is SGHNT, CDR2 YYREEE, per germline (reference sequence). There are 16 residues in the CDR3. V lost 4 bases to trimming and J lost 5 bases; unmatched junction nucleotides: 8. As DNA, the CDR3 is TGTGCCAGCAGCGCTACCGGGACAGGGGCTACCGGGGAGCTGTTTTTT. It encodes CASSATGTGATGELFF.

This CDR3 reads CAIIRFRSYGYTF. CDR3 DNA sequence: TGTGCCATCATCCGGTTCCGGTCCTATGGCTACACCTTC. The V gene is TRBV10-3, the J gene TRBJ1-2; no clear D gene. The CDR3 extends over 13 amino acids. The V and J ends lost 7 bases and 4 bases respectively, with 13 bases between them. Germline V gene data show CDR1 as ENHRY and CDR2 as SYGVKD.

The chain couples TRBV20-1 to TRBJ1-5; D unclear. Trimming removed 5 bases from V and 6 bases from J, with 8 bases in between. The germline V gene encodes CDR1 DFQATT and CDR2 SNEGSKA (reference sequence). This CDR3 spans 11 amino acids. Here the CDR3 reads CSAQRSQPQHF. The CDR3 nucleotides read TGCAGTGCTCAGCGATCTCAGCCCCAGCATTTT.

The chain employs TRBV6-6 and TRBJ1-2; perhaps TRBD1 as D (5 bases). The CDR3 has 15 residues. Germline lookup yields CDR1 MNHNY and CDR2 SVGAGI (reference sequence). V gave up 6 bases and J gave up 5 bases, with 19 bases separating them. In nucleotides, the CDR3 is TGTGCCAGCAGCCCCTCCGGGGGTCGGGGGTATGGCTACACCTTC. This gives the protein CASSPSGGRGYGYTF.

CDR3 DNA: TGTGCCAGCAGTGAGGCGACAGCTGGAAACACCATATATTTT. Translation: CASSEATAGNTIYF. The chain employs TRBV6-1 and TRBJ1-3; weak D call: TRBD1 (5 bases). Germline CDR1 and CDR2: MNHNS and SASEGT. This CDR3 is built from 14 residues. The V gene lost 3 bases and the J gene lost 2 bases, with 8 bases spanning the gap.

Only a few counts were recorded for this clone. The J gene is TRBJ1-2, the V gene TRBV20-1; D uncertain. Germline CDR1 reads DFQATT; CDR2 reads SNEGSKA (reference sequence). This CDR3 contains 14 residues. Trimming stripped 3 bases from V and 3 bases from J, with 14 bases between. Written as DNA, the CDR3 is TGCAGTGCTAGTAACCAGGCAGGCTACTATGGCTACACCTTC. It yields the protein CSASNQAGYYGYTF.

This sequence joins TRBV2 and TRBJ1-2, with 8 positions matching TRBD1. V gave up 9 bases and J gave up 2 bases; unmatched junction bases: 8. In germline, CDR1 is SNHLY, CDR2 FYNNEI. This CDR3 comprises 14 residues. CDR3 nucleotides: TGTGCCAGTTACGGACAGGGAAGGAACTATGGCTACACCTTC. This gives the protein CASYGQGRNYGYTF.

CDR3 residues: CASSRQRGGTDTQYF. In nucleotides, the CDR3 is TGCGCCAGCAGCCGCCAGCGGGGGGGCACAGATACGCAGTATTTT. This sequence joins TRBV4-1 and TRBJ2-3, with TRBD2 matching 9 bases. The CDR3 consists of 15 residues. V lost 4 bases and J lost 1; bases outside the gene matches: 3. CDR1 and CDR2 from the germline V gene are MGHRA and YSYEKL.

The chain carries TRBV9 and TRBJ1-2; 7 bases fit TRBD1. The CDR3 covers 16 residues. V shed 0 bases and J 7 bases; nucleotides not matched to a gene: 12. Germline V gives CDR1 SGDLS, CDR2 YYNGEE. DNA of the CDR3: TGTGCCAGCAGCGTAGGCCCGATCCGACAGGGCGGTGGCTACACCTTC. As protein: CASSVGPIRQGGGYTF.

The chain carries TRBV7-2 and TRBJ2-5; D is possibly TRBD2 (5 bases). CDR3 length: 14 residues. In germline, CDR1 is SGHTA, CDR2 FQGNSA. The CDR3 DNA follows: TGTGCACACACCGACGCGGGTTTAAAAGAGACCCAGTACTTC. Translation gives CAHTDAGLKETQYF.

In its sample, this clone was seen once. The J gene is TRBJ2-1, the V gene TRBV5-1; D is perhaps TRBD1 (5 bases). This CDR3 spans 14 amino acids. Trimming left V 0 bases short and J 7 bases short, with 11 bases between. Looked up from germline, CDR1 is SGHRS and CDR2 is YFSETQ. The CDR3 nucleotides read TGCGCCAGCAGCTTGGGCAGGGTGAAGAATGAGCAGTTCTTC. Protein: CASSLGRVKNEQFF.